The 3 T cell receptor beta chains below all came from one sample that was sequenced in a study of cytomegalovirus exposure and HLA in healthy donors. A multiplex PCR was run with 60 Vbeta primers and 13 Jbeta primers. This table comes from immunoSEQ multiplex PCR, and its TCRdb copy is limited to in-frame clones, with some not included. The table includes around 130,000 clones, 55% to 75% detected once. The specimen sequenced was PBMCs. These TCRs come from a young man in good health and CMV-seropositive.

The chain links TRBV28 to TRBJ1-4; D call uncertain. Per the germline V gene, CDR1 is MDHEN and CDR2 is SYDVKM. V was trimmed by 3 bases and J by 8 bases, leaving 13 bases between them. This CDR3 region has 14 residues. The CDR3 DNA reads TGTGCCAGCAGTTTTCTCTTGGGTAGCGAAAAACTGTTTTTT. It translates to CASSFLLGSEKLFF.

This chain joins TRBV7-3 and TRBJ2-1; 7 bases map to TRBD2. V dropped 5 bases and J dropped 4; count of bases not matched to a gene: 11. CDR1 is SGHTA and CDR2 is FQGTGA in the germline V gene. The CDR3 is made up of 16 amino acids. The CDR3 here is CASSPTVAGFYNEQFF. CDR3 bases: TGTGCCAGCAGCCCGACCGTAGCGGGTTTTTACAATGAGCAGTTCTTC.

J is TRBJ2-3 and V is TRBV29-1; TRBD2 matches at 11 bases. V trimming: 3 bases; J trimming: 5 bases; junction bases outside the gene matches: 4. Per germline, CDR1 SQVTM and CDR2 ANQGSEA. This CDR3 has 14 amino acids. CDR3 sequence: CSVDGLAGLDTQYF. For the CDR3, the DNA is TGCAGCGTTGATGGACTAGCGGGCCTAGATACGCAGTATTTT.